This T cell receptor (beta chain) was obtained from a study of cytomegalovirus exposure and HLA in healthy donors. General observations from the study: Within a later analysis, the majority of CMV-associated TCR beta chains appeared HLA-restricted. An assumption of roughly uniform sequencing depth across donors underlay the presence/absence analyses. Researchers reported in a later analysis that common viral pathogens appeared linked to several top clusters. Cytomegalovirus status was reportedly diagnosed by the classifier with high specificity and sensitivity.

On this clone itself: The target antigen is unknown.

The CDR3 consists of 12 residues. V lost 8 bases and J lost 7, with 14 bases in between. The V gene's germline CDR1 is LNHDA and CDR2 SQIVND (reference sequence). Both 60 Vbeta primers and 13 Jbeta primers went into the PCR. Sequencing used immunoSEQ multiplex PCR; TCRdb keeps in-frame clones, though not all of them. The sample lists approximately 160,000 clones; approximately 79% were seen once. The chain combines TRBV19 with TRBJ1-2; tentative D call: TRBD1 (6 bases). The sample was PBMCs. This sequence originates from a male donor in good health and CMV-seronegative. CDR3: CASSDRPGGYTF. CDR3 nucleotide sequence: TGTGCCAGTTCCGACAGGCCCGGTGGCTACACCTTC.